One and the same sample provided the 23 T cell receptor beta chains below, sequenced in a study of blood T cells in healthy people across ages. Using a J-beta primer mix together with a sample-barcoded 5' primer, a second PCR was run for about 6 to 11 cycles. From the 5' RACE reads, TCRdb called clonotypes with MiXCR, one entry per CDR3 protein. Of hundreds of thousands of distinct CDR3 sequences listed, around 25% are singletons. This sample also belongs to another study, concerning T cells of mothers and their children.

Source material: blood. The receptors come from a boy between 10 and 17 years old in good health.

The chain is built from TRBV20-1 and TRBJ2-7; D gene uncertain. Germline V gives CDR1 DFQATT, CDR2 SNEGSKA (reference sequence). The CDR3 runs to 12 residues. The germline V and J ends were trimmed by 5 bases and 2 bases, with 10 bases remaining between them. The CDR3 DNA follows: TGCAGTGCTTCAGGAGCCCCCTACGAGCAGTACTTC. Translated, it gives CSASGAPYEQYF.

There are a few counts of this clonotype. The chain joins TRBV6-2 or TRBV6-3 to TRBJ1-4; tentative D call: TRBD1 (5 bases). This CDR3 contains 16 residues. Germline CDR1 reads MNHEY; CDR2 reads SVGEGT. V was pared by 0 bases and J by 8 bases, with 16 bases between. CDR3 in amino acids: CASSYSIDSLEEKLFF. The DNA of the CDR3 is TGTGCCAGCAGTTACTCGATAGACAGTCTCGAGGAAAAACTGTTTTTT.

The chain couples TRBV21-1 to TRBJ2-4; whether TRBD2, the table's D call, matches the DNA was not checked. TRBV21-1 is a pseudogene. The length of the CDR3 is 16 residues. CDR3 sequence reads: CASGQGGISAKNIQYF. The CDR3 nucleotides read TGTGCCAGCGGCCAAGGAGGGATTTCTGCCAAAAACATTCAGTACTTC.

The gene calls are TRBV20-1 and TRBJ1-2; 9 bases line up with TRBD1. The CDR3 runs 16 residues. The ends lost 3 bases at V and 6 bases at J; junction bases unmatched: 14. Germline V gene sequence: CDR1 DFQATT, CDR2 SNEGSKA (reference sequence). The CDR3 spells CSARSGTGWFEDGYTF. The CDR3 DNA reads as TGCAGTGCTAGGTCCGGGACAGGGTGGTTTGAGGATGGCTACACCTTC.

The chain joins TRBV4-1 to TRBJ2-3; 7 bases align to TRBD1. Germline assignment: CDR1 MGHRA and CDR2 YSYEKL. The length of the CDR3 is 15 residues. With V trimmed by 2 bases and J by 6 bases, 8 bases remained unmatched. The DNA for the CDR3 is TGCGCCAGCAGCCAACAAATGAGGGGGCTCGATACGCAGTATTTT. Amino acids: CASSQQMRGLDTQYF.

This chain connects TRBV10-3 to TRBJ1-4; no reliable D call. Germline CDR1 and CDR2: ENHRY and SYGVKD. V gave up 0 bases and J gave up 7 bases, with 9 bases separating them. This CDR3 is 14 amino acids long. As DNA, the CDR3 is TGTGCCATCAGTGAGTCGACTATTCGTGAAAAACTGTTTTTT. Protein sequence: CAISESTIREKLFF.

The chain links TRBV3-1 to TRBJ2-5; 13 nucleotides line up with TRBD2. The CDR3 consists of 18 residues. The ends lost 0 bases at V and 6 bases at J; junction bases unmatched: 10. Germline-derived CDR1 and CDR2 are LGHDT and YNNKEL (reference sequence). CDR3 DNA: TGTGCCAGCAGCCAAGATCCTTCGACTAGCGGGAGGCCCAAGACCCAGTACTTC. Amino acid sequence: CASSQDPSTSGRPKTQYF.

This clonotype was recorded a few times. The chain uses TRBV4-1 and TRBJ2-7; D uncertain. The CDR3 has 14 residues. Germline CDR1 reads MGHRA; CDR2 reads YSYEKL. Trimming stripped 4 bases from V and 2 bases from J, with 12 bases between. CDR3 amino acids: CASSPQHLTYEQYF. CDR3 in DNA: TGCGCCAGCAGCCCACAACACTTAACCTACGAGCAGTACTTC.

This clonotype was counted only a few times. The chain carries TRBV7-8 and TRBJ2-7; TRBD1 matches 8 bases. The CDR3 sequence is 15 residues long. Per germline, CDR1 SGHVS and CDR2 FQNEAQ. The trim removed 5 bases at V and 3 bases at J, leaving 9 bases unmatched. The CDR3 coding sequence is TGTGCCAGCAGCCCCGAGGACAGGGAAATCTACGAGCAGTACTTC. Encoded protein: CASSPEDREIYEQYF.

CDR3 sequence reads: CSARTRTDTQYF. The CDR3 DNA reads TGCAGTGCTCGGACCCGCACAGATACGCAGTATTTT. V is TRBV20-1 and J is TRBJ2-3; D gene unclear. The CDR3 sequence is 12 residues long. Germline-derived CDR1 and CDR2 are DFQATT and SNEGSKA (reference sequence). Deletions cut 5 bases from V and 1 base from J, with 7 bases between.

This clonotype was picked up a small number of times. The chain carries TRBV29-1 and TRBJ1-2; D is uncertain. CDR1 and CDR2 from the germline V gene are SQVTM and ANQGSEA. V shed 0 bases and J shed 3 bases, with 5 bases lying between them. The CDR3 spans 12 residues. CDR3 DNA sequence: TGCAGCGTTGAAGACGTTTACTATGGCTACACCTTC. Translated: CSVEDVYYGYTF.

The rearrangement uses TRBV6-2 or TRBV6-3 and TRBJ2-5; perhaps TRBD2 as D (6 bases). CDR1 and CDR2 from the germline V gene are MNHEY and SVGEGT. The CDR3 is 15 residues long. The V and J ends lost 2 bases and 10 bases respectively, with 20 bases between them. The CDR3 loop reads CASSYALQPMGGQYF. In DNA form, the CDR3 reads TGTGCCAGCAGTTACGCTCTACAGCCCATGGGGGGCCAGTACTTC.

This clonotype came up many times. V usage is TRBV10-3 and J usage is TRBJ2-7, with D possibly being TRBD1 or TRBD2 (5 bases each). The CDR3 totals 12 residues. V was cut by 0 bases and J by 5 bases, with 5 bases left in between. Germline CDR1 and CDR2: ENHRY and SYGVKD. This CDR3 reads CAISESGDEQYF. The CDR3 nucleotides read TGTGCCATCAGTGAGTCGGGGGACGAGCAGTACTTC.

In its sample, this clonotype was seen a few times. The J gene is TRBJ2-3, the V gene TRBV10-3; 7 bases agree with TRBD2. The CDR3 is 14 amino acids. Germline lookup yields CDR1 ENHRY and CDR2 SYGVKD. V lost 4 bases, J lost 4 bases, and 5 bases stayed unmatched. The DNA of the CDR3 is TGTGCCATCAGTGCTAGCGGAGGGCCAGATACGCAGTATTTT. Translating gives CAISASGGPDTQYF.

V is TRBV2 and J is TRBJ2-7; D uncertain. The germline V gene has CDR1 SNHLY and CDR2 FYNNEI. This CDR3 has 13 amino acids. The V end lost 4 bases, the J end lost 4 bases, and 11 bases lay between the germline ends. The CDR3 coding sequence is TGTGCCAGCAGTGTTAGACCCTTTTACGAGCAGTACTTC. This gives the protein CASSVRPFYEQYF.

This clonotype showed up just a few times. The chain uses TRBV20-1 and TRBJ2-1; TRBD2 matches at 8 bases. The V gene's germline CDR1 is DFQATT and CDR2 SNEGSKA (reference sequence). V shed 7 bases, J shed 4 bases, and the junction held 6 bases outside the gene matches. This CDR3 has 13 residues. The CDR3 DNA reads as TGCAGTGGACTAGCGTCTTATTACAATGAGCAGTTCTTC. Amino acid sequence: CSGLASYYNEQFF.

The V and J genes are TRBV5-1 and TRBJ2-7; 7 nucleotides agree with TRBD1. The CDR3 sequence is 15 residues long. Germline CDR1 is SGHRS and CDR2 is YFSETQ. The V segment lost 4 bases and the J segment 1 base; nucleotides outside the gene matches: 8. The CDR3 DNA follows: TGCGCCAGCAGCCCTCGGACAGGAGCTTCCTACGAGCAGTACTTC. This codes for CASSPRTGASYEQYF. Using reference TRBV5-1 and TRBJ2-7 for the parts outside the CDR3, the full variable domain is KAGVTQTPRYLIKTRGQQVTLSCSPISGHRSVSWYQQTPGQGLQFLFEYFSETQRNKGNFPGRFSGRQFSNSRSEMNVSTLELGDSALYLCASSPRTGASYEQYFGPGTRLTVT.

There are a few counts of this clonotype. The chain uses TRBV13 and TRBJ2-1, with D hard to call. This CDR3 spans 15 amino acids. Per germline, CDR1 PRHDT and CDR2 FYEKMQ (reference sequence). Trimming left V 3 bases short and J 8 bases short, with 17 bases between. CDR3 nucleotides: TGTGCCAGCAGCTTGGTGGGCACACCCATGTATGAGCAGTTCTTC. It yields the protein CASSLVGTPMYEQFF.

This clonotype came up a few times. The chain has TRBV29-1 and TRBJ1-2; D is possibly TRBD1 (5 bases). Germline V gene sequence: CDR1 SQVTM, CDR2 ANQGSEA. The CDR3 is made up of 13 amino acids. V was shortened by 3 bases and J by 4 bases, with 12 bases between the two germline ends. CDR3 coding DNA: TGCAGCGTTGATAGGGGAGACGGCTATGGCTACACCTTC. It codes for CSVDRGDGYGYTF.

The CDR3 here is CASSQERGALGNEQFF. CDR3 bases: TGCGCCAGCAGCCAGGAGAGAGGGGCACTAGGCAATGAGCAGTTCTTC. The rearrangement uses TRBV4-3 and TRBJ2-5; either TRBD1 or TRBD2 may fit D (5 bases each). The J call may be faulty, since TRBJ2-1 better matches the DNA end. CDR1 and CDR2 from the germline V gene are LGHNA and YSLEER. This CDR3 has 16 residues.

The chain combines TRBV7-9 with TRBJ2-5, with D perhaps assigned TRBD1 or TRBD2 (5 bases each). The J call is doubtful: the DNA matches TRBJ2-7 better. CDR1 and CDR2 (germline): SEHNR, FQNEAQ (reference sequence). The CDR3 runs 15 residues. The CDR3 sequence is CASSPEGRYSYEQYF. As DNA, the CDR3 is TGTGCCAGCAGCCCAGAGGGGCGGTACTCCTACGAGCAGTACTTC.

This clonotype has more than one count but fewer than ten. The chain couples TRBV9 to TRBJ2-5, with 7 positions matching TRBD2. Matching the DNA end better, TRBJ2-7 makes the J call doubtful. Germline CDR1 SGDLS, CDR2 YYNGEE. The CDR3 has 16 amino acids. The CDR3 sequence: CASSVEGGGGFYEQYF. The CDR3 DNA reads as TGTGCCAGCAGCGTAGAGGGCGGGGGAGGCTTCTACGAGCAGTACTTC.

This clonotype was seen only a few times. The V call is TRBV20-1, the J call TRBJ2-4; D uncertain. Trimming took off 2 bases at V and 8 bases at J, with 7 bases between the two ends. Germline lookup yields CDR1 DFQATT and CDR2 SNEGSKA (reference sequence). CDR3 length: 11 amino acids. The CDR3 is CSARYYDIQYF. In DNA form, the CDR3 reads TGCAGTGCTAGATATTATGACATTCAGTACTTC.